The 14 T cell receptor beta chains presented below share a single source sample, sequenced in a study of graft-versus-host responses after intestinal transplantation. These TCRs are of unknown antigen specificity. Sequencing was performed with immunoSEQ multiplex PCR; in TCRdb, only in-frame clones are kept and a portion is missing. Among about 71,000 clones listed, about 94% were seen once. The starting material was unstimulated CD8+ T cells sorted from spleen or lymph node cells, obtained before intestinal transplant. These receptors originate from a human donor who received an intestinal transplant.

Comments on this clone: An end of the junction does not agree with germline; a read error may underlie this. The CDR3 DNA is TGCGCCAGCATTGAGGAGGGGAGGGAGACCCAGTACTTC. It is translated as CASIEEGRETQYF. V usage is TRBV10-1 and J usage is TRBJ2-5; possibly TRBD2 for D (6 bases). Germline loops: CDR1 WNHNN, CDR2 SYGVQD (reference sequence). The CDR3 has 13 residues.

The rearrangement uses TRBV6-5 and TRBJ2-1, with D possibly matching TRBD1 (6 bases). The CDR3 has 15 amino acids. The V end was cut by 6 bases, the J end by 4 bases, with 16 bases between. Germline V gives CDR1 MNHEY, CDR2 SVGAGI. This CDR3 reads CASRDRDRRYNEQFF. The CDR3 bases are TGTGCCAGCAGGGACAGAGATCGACGGTACAATGAGCAGTTCTTC.

The CDR3 DNA follows: TGTGCCAGCAGTGGGGGGTACGAGCAGTACTTC. Translation gives CASSGGYEQYF. The V and J genes are TRBV27 and TRBJ2-7, with D perhaps matching TRBD2 (6 bases). CDR3 length: 11 amino acids. With 5 bases removed from V and 4 bases from J, the gap between germline ends came to 6 bases. Germline V CDR1 and CDR2: MNHEY, SMNVEV (reference sequence).

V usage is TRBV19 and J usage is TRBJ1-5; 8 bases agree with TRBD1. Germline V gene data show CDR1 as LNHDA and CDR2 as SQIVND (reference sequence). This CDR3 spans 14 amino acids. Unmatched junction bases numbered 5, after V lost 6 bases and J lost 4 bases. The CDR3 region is CASRDREGNQPQHF. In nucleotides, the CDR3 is TGTGCCAGTAGGGACAGGGAGGGAAATCAGCCCCAGCATTTT.

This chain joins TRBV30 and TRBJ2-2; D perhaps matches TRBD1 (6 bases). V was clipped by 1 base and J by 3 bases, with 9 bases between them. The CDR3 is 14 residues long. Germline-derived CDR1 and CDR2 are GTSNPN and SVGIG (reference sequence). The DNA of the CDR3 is TGTGCCTGGAGTGAAACAGGGTACACCGGGGAGCTGTTTTTT. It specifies CAWSETGYTGELFF.

CDR3 bases: TGTGCCAGCAGTTACGACAGATACAATGAGCAGTTCTTC. It codes for CASSYDRYNEQFF. This chain connects TRBV6-5 to TRBJ2-1; TRBD1 is a possible D gene (5 bases). This CDR3 is 13 amino acids long. V lost 2 bases, J lost 4 bases, and 6 bases lay in between. The V gene's germline CDR1 is MNHEY and CDR2 SVGAGI.

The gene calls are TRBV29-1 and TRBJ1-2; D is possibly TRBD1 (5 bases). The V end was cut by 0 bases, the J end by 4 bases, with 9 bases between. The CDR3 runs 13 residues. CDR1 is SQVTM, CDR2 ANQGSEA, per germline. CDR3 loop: CSVEDRGSYGYTF. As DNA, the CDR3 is TGCAGCGTTGAAGATCGGGGGAGCTATGGCTACACCTTC.

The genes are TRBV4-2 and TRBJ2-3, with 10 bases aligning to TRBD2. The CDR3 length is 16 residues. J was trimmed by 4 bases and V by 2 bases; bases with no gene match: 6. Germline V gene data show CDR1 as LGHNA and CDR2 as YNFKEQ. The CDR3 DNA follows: TGTGCCAGCAGCCAACTCAGCGGGAGGGGCGCAGATACGCAGTATTTT. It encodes CASSQLSGRGADTQYF.

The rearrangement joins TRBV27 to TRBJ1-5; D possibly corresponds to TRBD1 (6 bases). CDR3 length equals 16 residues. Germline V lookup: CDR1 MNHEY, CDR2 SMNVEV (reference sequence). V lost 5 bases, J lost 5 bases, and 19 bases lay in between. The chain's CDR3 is CASSPLWGGRDQPQHF. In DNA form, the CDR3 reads TGTGCCAGCAGTCCCCTATGGGGGGGCAGAGATCAGCCCCAGCATTTT.

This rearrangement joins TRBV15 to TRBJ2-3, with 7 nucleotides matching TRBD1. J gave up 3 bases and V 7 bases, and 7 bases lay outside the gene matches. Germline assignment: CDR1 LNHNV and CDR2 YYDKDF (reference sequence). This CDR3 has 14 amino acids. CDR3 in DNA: TGTGCCACCACCAGGGAGACAGGGACAGATACGCAGTATTTT. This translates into CATTRETGTDTQYF. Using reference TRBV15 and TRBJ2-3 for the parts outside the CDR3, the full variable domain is DAMVIQNPRYQVTQFGKPVTLSCSQTLNHNVMYWYQQKSSQAPKLLFHYYDKDFNNEADTPDNFQSRRPNTSFCFLDIRSPGLGDTAMYLCATTRETGTDTQYFGPGTRLTVL.

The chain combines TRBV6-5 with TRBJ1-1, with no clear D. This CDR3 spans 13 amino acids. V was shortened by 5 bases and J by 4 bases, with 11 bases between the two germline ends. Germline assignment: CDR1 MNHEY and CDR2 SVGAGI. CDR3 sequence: CASSISEATEAFF. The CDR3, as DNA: TGTGCCAGCAGTATCAGTGAAGCCACTGAAGCTTTCTTT.

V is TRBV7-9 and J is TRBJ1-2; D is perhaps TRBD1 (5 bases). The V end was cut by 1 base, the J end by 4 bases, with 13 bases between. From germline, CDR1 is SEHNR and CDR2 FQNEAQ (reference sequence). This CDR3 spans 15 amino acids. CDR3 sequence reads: CASSLGPGSGYGYTF. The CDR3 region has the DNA TGTGCCAGCAGCTTAGGTCCAGGGTCGGGCTATGGCTACACCTTC.

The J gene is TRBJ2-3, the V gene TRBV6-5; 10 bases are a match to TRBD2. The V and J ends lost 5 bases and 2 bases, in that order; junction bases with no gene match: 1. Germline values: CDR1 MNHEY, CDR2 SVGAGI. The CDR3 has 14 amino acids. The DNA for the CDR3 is TGTGCCAGCAGTAGCGGGAGGGCCACAGATACGCAGTATTTT. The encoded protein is CASSSGRATDTQYF.

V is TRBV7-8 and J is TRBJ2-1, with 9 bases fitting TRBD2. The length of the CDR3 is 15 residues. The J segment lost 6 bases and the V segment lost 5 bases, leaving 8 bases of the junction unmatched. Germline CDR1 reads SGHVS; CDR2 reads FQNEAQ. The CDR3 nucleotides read TGTGCCAGCAGCACACCGACTAGCGGTAGCAATGAGCAGTTCTTC. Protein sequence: CASSTPTSGSNEQFF.